The rows below give T cell receptor beta chains drawn from one sample of a study of cytomegalovirus exposure and HLA in healthy donors. TCRdb keeps only in-frame clones here, not all; method: immunoSEQ multiplex PCR. The sample comprises under 85,000 clones, roughly 95% of which are singletons, and approximately 3.6% rests with the top ten. Sequencing was done on a sample of PBMCs. The receptor set was obtained from a woman between 18 and 29 years old in good health and CMV-seropositive. The CDR3 runs from the conserved cysteine through the conserved F or W. A D gene is named only where the DNA matches it firmly. For some rows the clone size is stated as once, few or many, or as a class when expanded; others skip it.

TRBJ2-2,TRBD2,TRBV5-1,NA,CASSSIPGLAGGRTGELFF,TGCGCCAGCAGCTCGATACCGGGACTAGCGGGAGGTAGGACCGGGGAGCTGTTTTTT
TRBJ2-1,TRBD2,TRBV5-1,NA,CASSPGGGGTNEQFF,TGCGCCAGCAGCCCCGGGGGCGGGGGGACCAATGAGCAGTTCTTC
TRBJ2-7,TRBD2,TRBV7-9,NA,CASSLQGLAGSEQYF,TGTGCCAGCAGCTTACAGGGACTAGCAGGTTCCGAGCAGTACTTC
TRBJ2-5,NA,TRBV7-7,NA,CASSFSHLATEYQETQYF,TGTGCCAGCAGCTTCTCTCATTTGGCTACAGAGTACCAAGAGACCCAGTACTTC
TRBJ2-1,TRBD2,TRBV5-4,NA,CASSLGTSGGDNEQFF,TGTGCCAGCAGCTTGGGGACTAGCGGGGGGGACAATGAGCAGTTCTTC
TRBJ2-5,TRBD2,TRBV11-3,NA,CASSGPRGNQETQYF,TGTGCCAGCAGCGGCCCGCGGGGGAACCAAGAGACCCAGTACTTC
TRBJ1-1,TRBD1,TRBV5-1,NA,CASSLVGQGARENTEAFF,TGCGCCAGCAGCTTGGTCGGTCAGGGGGCGCGAGAAAACACTGAAGCTTTCTTT
TRBJ1-1,NA,TRBV29-1,once,CSESEGAFF,TGCAGCGAGTCAGAGGGTGCTTTCTTT
TRBJ2-7,NA,TRBV6-6,NA,CASSQQGGEQYF,TGTGCCAGCAGTCAACAGGGTGGCGAGCAGTACTTC
TRBJ2-3,TRBD2,TRBV29-1,NA,CSVAGTSGTDTQYF,TGCAGCGTAGCCGGGACTAGCGGCACAGATACGCAGTATTTT
TRBJ1-4,NA,TRBV5-1,NA,CASHEGQREKLFF,TGCGCCAGCCATGAAGGACAGAGGGAAAAACTGTTTTTT
TRBJ2-7,TRBD1,TRBV27,NA,CASSLQTGGPYEQYF,TGTGCCAGCAGTCTTCAGACAGGGGGCCCCTACGAGCAGTACTTC
TRBJ1-4,NA,TRBV28,NA,CASHSNNEKLFF,TGTGCCAGCCATAGTAATAATGAAAAACTGTTTTTT
TRBJ1-1,NA,TRBV7-2,NA,CASSLALGMNTEAFF,TGTGCCAGCAGCTTAGCCCTGGGCATGAACACTGAAGCTTTCTTT
TRBJ2-1,TRBD2,TRBV10-3,NA,CAISEELAGGSKYNEQFF,TGTGCCATCAGTGAGGAACTAGCGGGAGGTAGCAAATATAATGAGCAGTTCTTC
TRBJ1-2,NA,TRBV2,NA,CASSREGLRHGYTF,TGTGCCAGCAGCAGGGAGGGTTTGCGGCATGGCTACACCTTC
TRBJ1-5,NA,TRBV15,NA,CATGLYPDQPQHF,TGTGCCACCGGACTCTACCCCGATCAGCCCCAGCATTTT
TRBJ1-2,NA,TRBV6-6,NA,CASRTGQGNGYTF,TGTGCCAGCAGAACAGGGCAGGGTAATGGGTACACCTTC
TRBJ1-4,NA,TRBV7-6,NA,CASSLPPGPVATNEKLFF,TGTGCCAGCAGCTTACCCCCAGGGCCGGTTGCAACTAATGAAAAACTGTTTTTT
TRBJ1-5,TRBD1,TRBV2,NA,CASRGTGVNQPQHF,TGTGCCAGCAGGGGGACAGGGGTGAATCAGCCCCAGCATTTT
TRBJ1-6,TRBD1,TRBV5-1,NA,CASSLGRTGGASPLHF,TGCGCCAGCAGCTTGGGACGGACAGGGGGAGCTTCACCCCTCCACTTT
TRBJ1-2,TRBD1,TRBV9,NA,CASSTGTGSNYGYTF,TGTGCCAGCAGCACGGGGACAGGTTCTAACTATGGCTACACCTTC
TRBJ2-1,TRBD1,TRBV27,few,CASRTGGSYNEQFF,TGTGCCAGCAGGACAGGGGGCTCCTACAATGAGCAGTTCTTC
TRBJ2-2,NA,TRBV2,few,CASSVVGAKAGELFF,TGTGCCAGCAGTGTTGTAGGGGCGAAGGCCGGGGAGCTGTTTTTT
TRBJ2-5,NA,TRBV6-1,once,CATRDQETQYF,TGTGCCACCCGGGACCAAGAGACCCAGTACTTC
TRBJ2-1,TRBD1,TRBV2,once,CASNNRDRDNEQFF,TGTGCCAGCAACAATCGGGACAGAGACAATGAGCAGTTCTTC
TRBJ2-3,NA,TRBV18,NA,CASSPPRGRGTDTQYF,TGTGCCAGCTCACCACCACGAGGCAGGGGCACAGATACGCAGTATTTT
TRBJ1-3,NA,TRBV28,NA,CASSPRAGTGNTIYF,TGTGCCAGCAGTCCGAGGGCCGGGACTGGAAACACCATATATTTT
TRBJ1-1,TRBD1,TRBV7-9,NA,CASSLGDRGRNTEAFF,TGTGCCAGCAGCTTAGGGGACAGGGGGCGAAACACTGAAGCTTTCTTT
TRBJ2-7,TRBD1,TRBV7-2,NA,CASSSNAGTGVSKYF,TGTGCCAGCAGCTCCAACGCCGGGACAGGGGTCAGTAAGTACTTC
TRBJ1-4,TRBD1,TRBV6-4,NA,CASSAPGGGKVKEKLFF,TGTGCCAGCAGTGCCCCAGGAGGGGGCAAGGTCAAAGAAAAACTGTTTTTT
TRBJ1-3,TRBD1,TRBV7-9,NA,CASSPGTGGSGNTIYF,TGTGCCAGCAGCCCCGGGACAGGGGGATCTGGAAACACCATATATTTT
TRBJ2-2,TRBD1,TRBV30,NA,CAWSKGTEPGELFF,TGTGCCTGGAGTAAGGGGACAGAACCCGGGGAGCTGTTTTTT
TRBJ2-1,NA,TRBV6-5,NA,CASCPSGYNEQFF,TGTGCCAGCTGCCCCTCCGGCTACAATGAGCAGTTCTTC
TRBJ1-1,TRBD1,TRBV15,few,CATSRASRGLREAFF,TGTGCCACCAGCAGAGCCAGCAGGGGGCTACGTGAGGCTTTCTTT
TRBJ1-1,NA,TRBV5-4,NA,CASSRGAQGVTAEAFF,TGTGCCAGCAGTCGGGGGGCGCAGGGAGTGACCGCCGAAGCTTTCTTT
TRBJ2-5,NA,TRBV6-5,once,CASSLRRHTETQYF,TGTGCCAGCAGTTTACGAAGACATACAGAGACCCAGTACTTC
TRBJ2-5,TRBD1,TRBV28,NA,CASATADRGAQETQYF,TGTGCCAGCGCTACTGCCGACAGGGGGGCACAAGAGACCCAGTACTTC
TRBJ2-7,TRBD2,TRBV28,once,CASSFSGRGTYEQYF,TGTGCCAGCAGTTTTTCCGGGAGGGGGACCTACGAGCAGTACTTC
TRBJ1-2,TRBD1,TRBV7-2,few,CASSLLPGQINYGYTF,TGTGCCAGCAGCTTACTACCGGGACAGATTAACTATGGCTACACCTTC
TRBJ1-1,NA,TRBV7-2,NA,CASSLEPDTNTEAFF,TGTGCCAGCAGCTTAGAACCCGACACGAACACTGAAGCTTTCTTT
TRBJ1-1,NA,TRBV28,NA,CASSFWGGGTEAFF,TGTGCCAGCAGTTTCTGGGGAGGCGGCACTGAAGCTTTCTTT
TRBJ2-1,TRBD2,TRBV10-3,once,CAISVTSGIWEQFF,TGTGCCATCAGTGTCACTAGCGGGATTTGGGAGCAGTTCTTC
TRBJ1-2,NA,TRBV28,once,CASSILGEGPLGYTF,TGTGCCAGCAGTATACTAGGGGAGGGCCCCTTGGGCTACACCTTC
TRBJ1-4,NA,TRBV7-9,NA,CASSFVGGDEKLFF,TGTGCCAGCAGCTTCGTGGGGGGGGATGAAAAACTGTTTTTT
TRBJ1-1,TRBD1,TRBV7-2,NA,CASSLVGQVNTEAFF,TGTGCCAGCAGCTTAGTGGGACAGGTGAACACTGAAGCTTTCTTT
TRBJ1-1,TRBD1,TRBV6-6,once,CASKGGDRGYTEAFF,TGTGCCAGCAAGGGAGGTGACAGGGGGTACACTGAAGCTTTCTTT
TRBJ1-2,NA,TRBV5-1,NA,CASSLWQNNYGYTF,TGCGCCAGCAGCTTGTGGCAGAACAACTATGGCTACACCTTC
TRBJ2-1,TRBD1,TRBV28,NA,CASSRGGGTGTYNEQFF,TGTGCCAGCAGTCGTGGGGGGGGGACAGGGACTTACAATGAGCAGTTCTTC
TRBJ2-3,TRBD1,TRBV7-2,NA,CASSLGQGRPDTQYF,TGTGCCAGCAGCCTCGGACAGGGGCGCCCAGATACGCAGTATTTT
TRBJ1-2,NA,TRBV7-2,NA,CASSLVGGQDYGYTF,TGTGCCAGCAGCTTAGTCGGGGGGCAGGACTATGGCTACACCTTC
TRBJ2-7,TRBD1,TRBV28,NA,CASRPDRGRGYEQYF,TGTGCCAGCAGACCTGACAGGGGGCGCGGCTACGAGCAGTACTTC
TRBJ1-6,NA,TRBV7-9,NA,CASQAHLSSYNSPLHF,TGTGCCAGTCAGGCACACTTGAGCTCCTATAATTCACCCCTCCACTTT
TRBJ2-1,NA,TRBV5-1,NA,CASSWGGGDEQFF,TGCGCCAGCAGCTGGGGGGGCGGGGATGAGCAGTTCTTC
TRBJ2-1,NA,TRBV7-2,NA,CASSLGGYSYNEQFF,TGTGCCAGCAGCTTAGGGGGCTATTCCTACAATGAGCAGTTCTTC